The entry below describes one T cell receptor (beta chain). The sample belongs to a study of blood T cell repertoires in COVID-19. Overall study: T cells, B-cell-depleted T cells, or PBMCs supplied cDNA or gDNA.

Libraries were prepared by immunoSEQ multiplex PCR; TCRdb keeps only in-frame clonotypes and omits some of them. The profile covers roughly 230,000 clones, with roughly 87% appearing a single time and 3.5% to 5% taken by the ten largest. This receptor was obtained from a woman aged 40-49 years who had recovered from COVID-19. Material: peripheral blood.

The DNA for the CDR3 is TGCGCCAGCAGCCGCCAACAGGGAACCCACGAGCAGTACTTC. As protein: CASSRQQGTHEQYF. The rearrangement uses TRBV5-1 and TRBJ2-7, with D possibly TRBD1 on 6 matching bases. Per germline, CDR1 SGHRS and CDR2 YFSETQ. V was clipped by 4 bases and J by 5 bases, with 16 bases between them. This CDR3 has 14 amino acids.